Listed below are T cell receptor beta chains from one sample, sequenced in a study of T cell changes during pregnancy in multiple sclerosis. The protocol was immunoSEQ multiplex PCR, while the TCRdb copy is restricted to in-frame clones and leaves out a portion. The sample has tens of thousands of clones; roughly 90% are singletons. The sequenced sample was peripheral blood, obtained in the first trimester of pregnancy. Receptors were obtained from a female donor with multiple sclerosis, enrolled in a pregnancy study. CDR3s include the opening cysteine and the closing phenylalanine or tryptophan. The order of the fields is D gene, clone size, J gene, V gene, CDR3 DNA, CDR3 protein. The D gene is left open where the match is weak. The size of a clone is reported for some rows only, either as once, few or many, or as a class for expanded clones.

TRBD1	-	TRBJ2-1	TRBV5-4	TGTGCCAGCAGCTTGGGAGGGGGCTCATACAATGAGCAGTTCTTC	CASSLGGGSYNEQFF
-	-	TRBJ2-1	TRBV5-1	TGCGCCAGCGGCCCTGTGAGCGGGCTAAACAATGAGCAGTTCTTC	CASGPVSGLNNEQFF
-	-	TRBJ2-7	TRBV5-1	TGCGCCAGCAGCTTACTTCAATTCTACGAGCAGTACTTC	CASSLLQFYEQYF
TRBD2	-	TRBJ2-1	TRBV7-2	TGTGCCAGCAGCTTAGCAGGGACTAGCGGGTCCTACAATGAGCAGTTCTTC	CASSLAGTSGSYNEQFF
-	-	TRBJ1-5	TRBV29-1	TGCAGCGTTCGCAGGGCCTCAACCGATAGCAATCAGCCCCAGCATTTT	CSVRRASTDSNQPQHF
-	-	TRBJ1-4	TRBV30	TGTGCCTGGAGTGCGGGAAGAGGAGAAAAACTGTTTTTT	CAWSAGRGEKLFF
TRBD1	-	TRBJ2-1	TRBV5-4	TGTGCCAGCAGCTTTCTGACAGGGGCAAATGAGCAGTTCTTC	CASSFLTGANEQFF
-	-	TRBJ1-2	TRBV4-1	TGCGCCAGCAGCCAAGATCCAGGCTTCTATGGCTACACCTTC	CASSQDPGFYGYTF
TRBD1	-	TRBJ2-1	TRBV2	TGTGCCAGCAGCCCGCGGGACAGGGGGCCTGAGCAGTTCTTC	CASSPRDRGPEQFF
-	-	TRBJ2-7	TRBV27	TGTGCCAGCAGTTTACAGGACAGCTCCTACGAGCAGTACTTC	CASSLQDSSYEQYF
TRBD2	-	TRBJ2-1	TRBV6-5	TGTGCCAGCAGTTACTCCCCTAGCGGGAGTAATGAGCAGTTCTTC	CASSYSPSGSNEQFF
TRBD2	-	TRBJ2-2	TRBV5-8	TGTGCCAGCAGCCGCGGACTAGCTTGGGGCGGGGAGCTGTTTTTT	CASSRGLAWGGELFF
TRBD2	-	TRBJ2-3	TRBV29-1	TGCAGCGTCGGTGGGACTAGCGGGAGTAAAGATACGCAGTATTTT	CSVGGTSGSKDTQYF
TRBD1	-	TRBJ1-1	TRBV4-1	TGCGCCAGCAGCCACCTGGACAGGGGAGAAGCGGTGAACACTGAAGCTTTCTTT	CASSHLDRGEAVNTEAFF
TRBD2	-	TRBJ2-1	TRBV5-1	TGCGCCAGCAGCTTGGCTAGCGGAGTCTACAATGAGCAGTTCTTC	CASSLASGVYNEQFF
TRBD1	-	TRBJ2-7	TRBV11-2	TGTGCCAGCAGCTTAGCCCGGACAGGGCTATACGAGCAGTACTTC	CASSLARTGLYEQYF
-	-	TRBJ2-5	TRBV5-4	TGTGCCAGCAGCTCTAGGACAGAGATGTACCAAGAGACCCAGTACTTC	CASSSRTEMYQETQYF
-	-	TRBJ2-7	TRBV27	TGTGCCAGCAGTTTATCGTCAGGGTTTCGCGAGCAGTACTTC	CASSLSSGFREQYF
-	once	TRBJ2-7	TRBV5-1	TGCGCCAGCAGCTTGGTAGTGGGACTGGCGTTCGACGAGCAGTACTTC	CASSLVVGLAFDEQYF
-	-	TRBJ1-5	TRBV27	TGTGCCAGCAGTTTATCCTTCGAGGGCAATCAGCCCCAGCATTTT	CASSLSFEGNQPQHF
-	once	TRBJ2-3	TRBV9	TGTGCCAGCAGCCCCACTGGGGGGAGAGGTCAAAATACGCAGTATTTT	CASSPTGGRGQNTQYF
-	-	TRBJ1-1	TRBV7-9	TGTGCCAGCAGCTTACGGGACATAGAAACTGAAGCTTTCTTT	CASSLRDIETEAFF
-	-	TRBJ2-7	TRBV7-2	TGTGCCAGCAGCGGTGCGGGGTCGGACGAGCAGTACTTC	CASSGAGSDEQYF
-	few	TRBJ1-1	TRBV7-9	TGTGCCAGCAGCTTAATCCTCGGGGACACTGAAGCTTTCTTT	CASSLILGDTEAFF
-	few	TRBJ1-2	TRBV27	TGTGCCAGCAGTTTGGGCAGGGGAAACGGCTACACCTTC	CASSLGRGNGYTF
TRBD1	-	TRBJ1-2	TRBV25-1	TGTGCCAGCGGGGAGCCGGGACAGACTAACTATGGCTACACCTTC	CASGEPGQTNYGYTF